Presented here are 4 T cell receptor beta chains from one specimen sequenced in a study of metastatic and nonmetastatic thyroid tumors. With MiXCR, TCRdb called clones anew from the PCR reads. This sample has around 50,000 clones, with 22% found just once. All patients were untreated before thyroid surgery. Sequencing was performed on blood. These receptors all come from a male donor with papillary thyroid cancer or a benign thyroid nodule (not recorded which). Some clones in this sample may be carry-over from other donors' samples.

As concerns this clone: A much larger clone lies one base from this, so it may be a read error. V is TRBV10-3 and J is TRBJ2-7; possibly TRBD2 for D (6 bases). This CDR3 contains 11 residues. CDR1 is ENHRY, CDR2 SYGVKD, per germline. For the CDR3, the DNA is TGTGCCATCAGTACGGGGGATCAGCATTACTTC. This encodes CAISTGDQHYF.

V gene TRBV3-1 combines with J gene TRBJ1-5; D unresolved. Germline values: CDR1 LGHDT, CDR2 YNNKEL (reference sequence). V lost 3 bases and J lost 4, with 7 bases in between. The CDR3 has 13 residues. The CDR3 DNA sequence: TGTGCCAGCAGCCAGGTGGGTAATCAGCCCCAGCATTTT. Its translation is CASSQVGNQPQHF.

This clone was found many times. The V and J genes are TRBV7-8 and TRBJ2-1; 9 nucleotides match TRBD1. Germline-derived CDR1 and CDR2 are SGHVS and FQNEAQ. This CDR3 contains 15 residues. The junction had 8 bases not matched to a gene; V was cut back by 5 bases and J by 6 bases. CDR3 residues: CASSPGTGTFNEQFF. The CDR3 nucleotides are TGTGCCAGCAGCCCCGGGACAGGGACTTTCAATGAGCAGTTCTTC.

This clone has just a few counts. The chain carries TRBV6-1 and TRBJ1-2, with a tentative D call TRBD1 (6 bases). This CDR3 region has 15 residues. The V end was cut by 5 bases, the J end by 2 bases, with 15 bases between. In germline, CDR1 is MNHNS, CDR2 SASEGT. CDR3 coding DNA: TGTGCCAGCAGTTCCACAGGGATGGTGAACTATGGCTACACCTTC. This codes for CASSSTGMVNYGYTF.